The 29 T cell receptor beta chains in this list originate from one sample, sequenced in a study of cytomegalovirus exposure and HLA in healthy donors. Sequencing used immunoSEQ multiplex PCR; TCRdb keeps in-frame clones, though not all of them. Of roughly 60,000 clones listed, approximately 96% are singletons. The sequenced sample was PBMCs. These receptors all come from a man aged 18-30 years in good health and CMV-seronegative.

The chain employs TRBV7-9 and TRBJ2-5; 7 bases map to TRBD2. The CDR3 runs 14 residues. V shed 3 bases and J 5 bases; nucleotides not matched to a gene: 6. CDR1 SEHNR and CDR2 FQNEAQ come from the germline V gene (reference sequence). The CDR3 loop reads CASSLPLATETQYF. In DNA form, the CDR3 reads TGTGCCAGCAGCTTGCCACTAGCGACCGAGACCCAGTACTTC.

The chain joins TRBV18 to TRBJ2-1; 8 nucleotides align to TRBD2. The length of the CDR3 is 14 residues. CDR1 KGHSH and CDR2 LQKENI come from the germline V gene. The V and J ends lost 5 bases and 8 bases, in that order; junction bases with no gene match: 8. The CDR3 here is CASSNIGLADEQFF. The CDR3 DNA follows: TGTGCCAGCTCAAATATCGGACTAGCCGATGAGCAGTTCTTC. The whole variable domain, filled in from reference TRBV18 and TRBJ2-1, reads NAGVMQNPRHLVRRRGQEARLRCSPMKGHSHVYWYRQLPEEGLKFMVYLQKENIIDESGMPKERFSAEFPKEGPSILRIQQVVRGDSAAYFCASSNIGLADEQFFGPGTRLTVL.

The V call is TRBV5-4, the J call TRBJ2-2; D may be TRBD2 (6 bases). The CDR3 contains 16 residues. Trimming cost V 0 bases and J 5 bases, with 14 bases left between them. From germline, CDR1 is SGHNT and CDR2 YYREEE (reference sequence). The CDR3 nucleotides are TGTGCCAGCAGCTTGGATGTCGGGAGTCGGACCGGGGAGCTGTTTTTT. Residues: CASSLDVGSRTGELFF.

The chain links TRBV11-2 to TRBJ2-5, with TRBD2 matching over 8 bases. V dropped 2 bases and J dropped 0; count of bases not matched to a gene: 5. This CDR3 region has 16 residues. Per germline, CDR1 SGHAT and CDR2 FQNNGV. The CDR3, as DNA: TGTGCCAGCAGCTTAACGGGAGGGCCGTACCAAGAGACCCAGTACTTC. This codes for CASSLTGGPYQETQYF.

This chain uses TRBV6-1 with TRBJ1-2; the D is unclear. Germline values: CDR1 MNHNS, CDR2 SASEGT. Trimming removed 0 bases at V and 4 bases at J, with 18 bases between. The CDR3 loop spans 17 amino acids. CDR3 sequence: CASSEALFDAVLYGYTF. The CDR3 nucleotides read TGTGCCAGCAGTGAAGCCTTATTTGACGCGGTCCTCTATGGCTACACCTTC.

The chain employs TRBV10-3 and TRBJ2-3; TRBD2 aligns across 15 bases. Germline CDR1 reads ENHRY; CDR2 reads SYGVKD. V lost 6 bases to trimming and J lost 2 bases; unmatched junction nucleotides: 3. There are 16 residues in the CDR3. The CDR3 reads CAISGLAGGYTDTQYF. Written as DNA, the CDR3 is TGTGCCATCAGCGGACTAGCGGGAGGGTACACAGATACGCAGTATTTT.

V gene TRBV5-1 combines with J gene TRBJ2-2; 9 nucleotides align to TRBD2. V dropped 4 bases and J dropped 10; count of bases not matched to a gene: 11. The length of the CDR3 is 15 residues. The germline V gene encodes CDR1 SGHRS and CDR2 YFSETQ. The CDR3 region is CASSPLGREGKELFF. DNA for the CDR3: TGCGCCAGCAGCCCTCTTGGGCGGGAGGGAAAGGAGCTGTTTTTT. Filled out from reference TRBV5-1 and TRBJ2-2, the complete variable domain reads KAGVTQTPRYLIKTRGQQVTLSCSPISGHRSVSWYQQTPGQGLQFLFEYFSETQRNKGNFPGRFSGRQFSNSRSEMNVSTLELGDSALYLCASSPLGREGKELFFGEGSRLTVL.

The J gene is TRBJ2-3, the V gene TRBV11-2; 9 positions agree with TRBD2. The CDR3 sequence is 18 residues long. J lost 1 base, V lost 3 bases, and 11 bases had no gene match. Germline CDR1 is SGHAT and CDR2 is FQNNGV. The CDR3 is CASSLASGTAYGTDTQYF. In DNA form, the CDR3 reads TGTGCCAGCAGCTTGGCTAGCGGGACAGCATACGGCACAGATACGCAGTATTTT.

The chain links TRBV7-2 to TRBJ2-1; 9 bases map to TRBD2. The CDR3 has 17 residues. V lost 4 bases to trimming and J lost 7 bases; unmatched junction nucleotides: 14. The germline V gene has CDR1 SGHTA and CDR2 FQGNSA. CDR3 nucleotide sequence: TGTGCCAGCAGCTACATACTCATAGCGGGAGCGGCGAATGAGCAGTTCTTC. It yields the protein CASSYILIAGAANEQFF.

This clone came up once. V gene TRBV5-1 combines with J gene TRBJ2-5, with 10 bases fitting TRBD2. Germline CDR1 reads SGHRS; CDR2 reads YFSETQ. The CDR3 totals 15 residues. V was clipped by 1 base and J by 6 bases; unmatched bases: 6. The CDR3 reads CASSLPSGSLKTQYF. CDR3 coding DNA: TGCGCCAGCAGCTTGCCTAGCGGGAGTTTGAAGACCCAGTACTTC. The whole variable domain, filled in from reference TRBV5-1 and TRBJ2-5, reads KAGVTQTPRYLIKTRGQQVTLSCSPISGHRSVSWYQQTPGQGLQFLFEYFSETQRNKGNFPGRFSGRQFSNSRSEMNVSTLELGDSALYLCASSLPSGSLKTQYFGPGTRLLVL.

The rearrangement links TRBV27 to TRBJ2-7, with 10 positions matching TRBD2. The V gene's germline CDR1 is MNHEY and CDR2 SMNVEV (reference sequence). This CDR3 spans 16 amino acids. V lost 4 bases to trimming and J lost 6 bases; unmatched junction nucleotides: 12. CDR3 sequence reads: CASSWLAGARKGEQYF. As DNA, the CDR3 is TGTGCCAGCAGTTGGCTAGCGGGAGCCAGGAAGGGCGAGCAGTACTTC.

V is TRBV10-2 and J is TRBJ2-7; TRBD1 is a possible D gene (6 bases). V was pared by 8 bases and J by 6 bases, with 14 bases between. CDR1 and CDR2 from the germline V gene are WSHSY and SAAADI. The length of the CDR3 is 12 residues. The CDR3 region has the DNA TGCGCCAGCGGGGGACACCAGAGCGAGCAGTACTTC. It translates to CASGGHQSEQYF.

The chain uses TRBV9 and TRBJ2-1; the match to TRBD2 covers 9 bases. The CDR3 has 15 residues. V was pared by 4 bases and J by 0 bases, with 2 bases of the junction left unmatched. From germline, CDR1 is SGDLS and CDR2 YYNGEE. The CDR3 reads CASSLAGSSYNEQFF. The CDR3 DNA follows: TGTGCCAGCAGCCTAGCGGGAAGCTCCTACAATGAGCAGTTCTTC. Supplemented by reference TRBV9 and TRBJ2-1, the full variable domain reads DSGVTQTPKHLITATGQRVTLRCSPRSGDLSVYWYQQSLDQGLQFLIQYYNGEERAKGNILERFSAQQFPDLHSELNLSSLELGDSALYFCASSLAGSSYNEQFFGPGTRLTVL.

The CDR3 here is CASSYSSGATPGELFF. The CDR3 DNA follows: TGTGCCAGCAGTTACTCTTCAGGGGCTACACCCGGGGAGCTGTTTTTT. The genes are TRBV6-5 and TRBJ2-2; maybe TRBD1 (6 bases). V was shortened by 0 bases and J by 6 bases, with 14 bases between the two germline ends. The CDR3 covers 16 residues. The germline V gene has CDR1 MNHEY and CDR2 SVGAGI.

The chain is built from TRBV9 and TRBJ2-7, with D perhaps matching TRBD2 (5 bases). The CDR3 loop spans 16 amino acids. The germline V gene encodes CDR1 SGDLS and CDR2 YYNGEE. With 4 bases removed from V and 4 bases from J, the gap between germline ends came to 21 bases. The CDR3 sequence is CASSKGAEGQFYEQYF. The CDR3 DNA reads TGTGCCAGCAGCAAGGGCGCAGAGGGCCAGTTTTACGAGCAGTACTTC.

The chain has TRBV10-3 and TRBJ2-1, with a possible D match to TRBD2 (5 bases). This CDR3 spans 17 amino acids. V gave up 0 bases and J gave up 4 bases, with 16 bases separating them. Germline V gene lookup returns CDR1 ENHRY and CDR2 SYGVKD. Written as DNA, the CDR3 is TGTGCCATCAGTGAGTCGAGAGGAACTAGTTTATACAATGAGCAGTTCTTC. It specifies CAISESRGTSLYNEQFF.

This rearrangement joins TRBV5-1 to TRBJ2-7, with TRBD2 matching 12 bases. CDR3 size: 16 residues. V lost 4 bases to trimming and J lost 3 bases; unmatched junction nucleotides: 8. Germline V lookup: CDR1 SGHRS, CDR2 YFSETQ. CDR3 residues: CASSPMTSGRIYEQYF. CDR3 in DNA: TGCGCCAGCAGCCCGATGACTAGCGGGAGAATCTACGAGCAGTACTTC.

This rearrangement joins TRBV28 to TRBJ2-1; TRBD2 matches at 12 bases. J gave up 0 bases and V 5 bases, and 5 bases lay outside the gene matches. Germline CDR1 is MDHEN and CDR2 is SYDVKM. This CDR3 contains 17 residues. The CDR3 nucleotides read TGTGCCAGCAGTCAAAGGACTAGCGGGACCTCCTACAATGAGCAGTTCTTC. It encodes CASSQRTSGTSYNEQFF.

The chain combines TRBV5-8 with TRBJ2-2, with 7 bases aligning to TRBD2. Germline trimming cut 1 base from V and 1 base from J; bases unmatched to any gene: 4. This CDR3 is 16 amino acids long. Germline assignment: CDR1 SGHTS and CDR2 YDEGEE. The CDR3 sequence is CASSLPGRENTGELFF. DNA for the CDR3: TGTGCCAGCAGCTTGCCGGGGAGGGAGAACACCGGGGAGCTGTTTTTT. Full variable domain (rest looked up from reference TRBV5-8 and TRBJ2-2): EAGVTQSPTHLIKTRGQQATLRCSPISGHTSVYWYQQALGLGLQFLLWYDEGEERNRGNFPPRFSGRQFPNYSSELNVNALELEDSALYLCASSLPGRENTGELFFGEGSRLTVL.

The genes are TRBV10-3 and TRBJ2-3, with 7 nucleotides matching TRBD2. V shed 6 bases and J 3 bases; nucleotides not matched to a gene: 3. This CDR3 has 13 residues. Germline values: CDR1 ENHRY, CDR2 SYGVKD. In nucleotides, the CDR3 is TGTGCCATCAGGACTAGCCGAACAGATACGCAGTATTTT. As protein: CAIRTSRTDTQYF.

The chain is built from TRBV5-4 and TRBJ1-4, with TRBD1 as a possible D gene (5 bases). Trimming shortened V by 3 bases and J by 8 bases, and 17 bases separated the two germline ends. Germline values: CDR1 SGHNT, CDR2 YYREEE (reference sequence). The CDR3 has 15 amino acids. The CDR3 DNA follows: TGTGCCAGCAGCTCCCGCCAGGGAAGCGACGAAAAACTGTTTTTT. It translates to CASSSRQGSDEKLFF.

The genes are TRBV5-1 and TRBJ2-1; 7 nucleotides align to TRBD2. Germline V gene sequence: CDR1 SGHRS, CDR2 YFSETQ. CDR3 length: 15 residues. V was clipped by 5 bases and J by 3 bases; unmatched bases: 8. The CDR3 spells CASRVSGTHYNEQFF. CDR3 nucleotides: TGCGCCAGCAGGGTGAGCGGGACGCACTACAATGAGCAGTTCTTC.

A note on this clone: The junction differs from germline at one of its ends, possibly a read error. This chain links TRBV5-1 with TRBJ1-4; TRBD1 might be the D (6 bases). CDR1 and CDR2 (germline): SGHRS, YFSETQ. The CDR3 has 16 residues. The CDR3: CASSLVGGATNEKLFF. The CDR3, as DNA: TGCGCCAGCAGCTTGGTTGGGGGGGCAACCAATGAAAAACTGTTTTTT.

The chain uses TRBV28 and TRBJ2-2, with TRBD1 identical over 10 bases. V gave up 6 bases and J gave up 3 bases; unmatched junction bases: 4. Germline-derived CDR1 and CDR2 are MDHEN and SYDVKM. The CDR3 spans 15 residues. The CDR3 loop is CASSSGTGDTGELFF. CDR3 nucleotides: TGTGCCAGCAGCTCCGGGACAGGGGACACCGGGGAGCTGTTTTTT.

Here the CDR3 DNA reads TGCGCCAGGTCCGGGACAGACTATCAAGAGACCCAGTACTTC. The encoded protein is CARSGTDYQETQYF. The rearrangement joins TRBV5-1 to TRBJ2-5, with 7 positions matching TRBD1. CDR3 length equals 14 residues. V lost 8 bases, J lost 2 bases, and 9 bases stayed unmatched. Germline V lookup: CDR1 SGHRS, CDR2 YFSETQ.

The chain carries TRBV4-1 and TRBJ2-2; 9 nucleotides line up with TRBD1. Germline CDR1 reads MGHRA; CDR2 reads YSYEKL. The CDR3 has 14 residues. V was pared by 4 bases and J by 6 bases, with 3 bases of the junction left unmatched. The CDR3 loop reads CASSPRQGAGELFF. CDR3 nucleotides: TGCGCCAGCAGCCCTAGACAGGGGGCCGGGGAGCTGTTTTTT.

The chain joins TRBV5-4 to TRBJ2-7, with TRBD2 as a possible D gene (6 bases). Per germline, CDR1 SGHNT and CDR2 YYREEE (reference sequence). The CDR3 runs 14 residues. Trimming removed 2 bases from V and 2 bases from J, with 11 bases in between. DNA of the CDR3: TGTGCCAGCAGCTTTAGCGGAGGGACCTACGAGCAGTACTTC. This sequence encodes CASSFSGGTYEQYF.

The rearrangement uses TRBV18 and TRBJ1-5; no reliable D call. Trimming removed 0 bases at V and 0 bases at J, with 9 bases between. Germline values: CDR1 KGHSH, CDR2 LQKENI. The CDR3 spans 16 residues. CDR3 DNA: TGTGCCAGCTCACCACCGGGTGCGGATAGCAATCAGCCCCAGCATTTT. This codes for CASSPPGADSNQPQHF. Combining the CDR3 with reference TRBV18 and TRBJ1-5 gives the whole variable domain NAGVMQNPRHLVRRRGQEARLRCSPMKGHSHVYWYRQLPEEGLKFMVYLQKENIIDESGMPKERFSAEFPKEGPSILRIQQVVRGDSAAYFCASSPPGADSNQPQHFGDGTRLSIL.

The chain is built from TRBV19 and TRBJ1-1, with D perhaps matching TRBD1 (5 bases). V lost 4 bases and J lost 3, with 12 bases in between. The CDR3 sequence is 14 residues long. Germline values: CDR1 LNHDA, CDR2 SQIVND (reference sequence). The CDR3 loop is CASSRGTTDTEAFF. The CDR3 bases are TGTGCCAGTAGTAGAGGGACTACGGACACTGAAGCTTTCTTT.